The next 25 T cell receptor beta chains were all read from a single sample in a study of CD8 T cells in ankylosing spondylitis. MiXCR, applied by TCRdb to the 5' RACE reads, yields one record per CDR3 protein. The repertoire holds more than 150,000 distinct CDR3 sequences, with around a sixth as singletons. Sequencing was carried out using blood, either unsorted or a sorted T cell fraction (not recorded which). Every receptor here comes from a male donor under 30 with ankylosing spondylitis or in good health (not recorded which).

There are many counts of this clonotype. The J gene is TRBJ2-7, the V gene TRBV20-1; D uncertain. V was cut by 4 bases and J by 2 bases, with 9 bases left in between. The CDR3 is made up of 12 amino acids. Germline assignment: CDR1 DFQATT and CDR2 SNEGSKA (reference sequence). CDR3 coding DNA: TGCAGTGCTAAAGGGCCCGCCTACGAGCAGTACGTC. Its translation: CSAKGPAYEQYV.

This clonotype was counted ten times or more. The genes are TRBV20-1 and TRBJ2-3, with D tentatively TRBD2 (6 bases). V was shortened by 3 bases and J by 0 bases, with 10 bases between the two germline ends. CDR1 is DFQATT and CDR2 is SNEGSKA in the germline V gene (reference sequence). CDR3 size: 14 residues. CDR3 amino acids: CSASWSGSTDTQYF. CDR3 DNA: TGCAGTGCTAGTTGGAGCGGGAGCACAGATACGCAGTATTTT.

The rearrangement links TRBV20-1 to TRBJ1-1; 7 bases fit TRBD1. Per germline, CDR1 DFQATT and CDR2 SNEGSKA (reference sequence). This CDR3 is built from 13 residues. Trimming at V came to 4 bases and at J to 2 bases, leaving 4 bases not matched to a gene. In nucleotides, the CDR3 is TGCAGTGCTAAGGCAGGGGGAAACACTGAAGCTTTCTTT. This codes for CSAKAGGNTEAFF.

The sample holds many counts of this clonotype. The chain carries TRBV5-1 and TRBJ1-2; 9 bases map to TRBD1. The J segment lost 3 bases and the V segment lost 5 bases, leaving 8 bases of the junction unmatched. Germline V gives CDR1 SGHRS, CDR2 YFSETQ. CDR3 size: 15 residues. CDR3 protein: CASSPTGGADYGYTF. CDR3 nucleotides: TGCGCCAGCAGTCCTACAGGGGGCGCGGACTATGGCTACACCTTC.

V gene TRBV27 combines with J gene TRBJ2-2, with 7 bases identical to TRBD1. V was clipped by 6 bases and J by 9 bases; unmatched bases: 16. This CDR3 region has 16 residues. Germline-derived CDR1 and CDR2 are MNHEY and SMNVEV (reference sequence). In DNA form, the CDR3 reads TGTGCCAGCAGCCGTCTCGGGACAGTTCTTCTGAGGGAGCTGTTTTTT. Amino acid sequence: CASSRLGTVLLRELFF.

This clonotype was recorded at least ten times. The chain recombines TRBV7-6 with TRBJ1-1, with 8 bases that match TRBD1. This CDR3 is built from 15 residues. Losses at the gene ends were 2 bases for V and 6 bases for J; bases not matched to a gene: 8. Germline CDR1 reads SGHVS; CDR2 reads FNYEAQ. CDR3 amino acids: CASSLQTGGKAEAFF. In DNA form, the CDR3 reads TGTGCCAGCAGCTTACAAACAGGGGGGAAAGCTGAAGCTTTCTTT.

This clonotype has just a few counts. This chain uses TRBV7-9 with TRBJ2-6; unclear D gene. Germline V CDR1 and CDR2: SEHNR, FQNEAQ (reference sequence). The CDR3 runs to 13 residues. Deletions cut 5 bases from V and 4 bases from J, with 6 bases between. CDR3 nucleotides: TGTGCCAGCAGCGCTGCCGGGGCCAACGTCCTGACTTTC. This gives the protein CASSAAGANVLTF.

This clonotype was counted many times. This chain joins TRBV19 and TRBJ1-2; 7 positions match TRBD1. CDR1 LNHDA and CDR2 SQIVND come from the germline V gene (reference sequence). This CDR3 spans 13 amino acids. Trimming at V came to 5 bases and at J to 8 bases, leaving 8 bases not matched to a gene. CDR3: CASSLRQGSGYTF. CDR3 DNA: TGTGCCAGTAGTCTACGACAGGGTAGCGGCTACACCTTC.

This clonotype was seen ten or more times. The chain joins TRBV7-6 to TRBJ2-5; D unresolved. Germline V gives CDR1 SGHVS, CDR2 FNYEAQ. The ends were cut back, 5 bases at V and 5 bases at J, with 12 bases in the middle. The CDR3 length is 13 residues. The CDR3 sequence: CASSQAVGETQYF. The CDR3 DNA follows: TGTGCCAGCAGCCAGGCCGTCGGGGAGACCCAGTACTTC.

This clonotype was observed at least ten times. This CDR3 reads CASSQDYAPGEQFF. CDR3 DNA: TGTGCCAGCAGCCAAGATTACGCCCCCGGTGAGCAGTTCTTC. This chain uses TRBV3-1 with TRBJ2-1; D is undetermined. The CDR3 runs 14 residues. Deletions cut 0 bases from V and 9 bases from J, with 12 bases between. The germline gives CDR1 LGHDT, CDR2 YNNKEL (reference sequence).

This chain uses TRBV7-9 with TRBJ2-1, with unresolved D. This CDR3 has 15 residues. V gave up 0 bases and J gave up 6 bases, with 12 bases separating them. Per the germline V gene, CDR1 is SEHNR and CDR2 is FQNEAQ (reference sequence). Written as DNA, the CDR3 is TGTGCCAGCAGCTTAGCGGGGATACAATTCAATGAGCAGTTCTTC. Its translation is CASSLAGIQFNEQFF.

This clonotype was seen repeatedly, ten times or more. The CDR3 coding sequence is TGTGCCAGCAGCCTAGTATACTGGCGGGAGTCGAGTGAGGAGACCCAGTACTTC. It codes for CASSLVYWRESSEETQYF. This chain connects TRBV4-2 to TRBJ2-5, with TRBD2 matching over 7 bases. The CDR3 consists of 18 residues. Unmatched junction bases numbered 19, after V lost 4 bases and J lost 5 bases. Germline V gives CDR1 LGHNA, CDR2 YNFKEQ.

This clonotype was seen at least ten times. The V gene is TRBV7-2, the J gene TRBJ2-3; 8 bases are shared with TRBD1. Germline V gene sequence: CDR1 SGHTA, CDR2 FQGNSA. The CDR3 has 14 amino acids. The ends lost 2 bases at V and 5 bases at J; junction bases unmatched: 3. As DNA, the CDR3 is TGTGCCAGCAGCTTATTCACAGGGGGAGATACGCAGTATTTT. Translated: CASSLFTGGDTQYF.

This clonotype was counted many times. This rearrangement joins TRBV6-2 or TRBV6-3 to TRBJ2-7; 10 positions agree with TRBD2. This CDR3 contains 16 residues. V shed 8 bases and J 0 bases; nucleotides not matched to a gene: 10. CDR1 is MNHEY, CDR2 SVGEGT, per germline. CDR3 sequence (DNA): TGTGCCAGCGAGGGAACCGGGACTAGCGTCTCCTACGAGCAGTACGTC. It encodes CASEGTGTSVSYEQYV.

Many counts were recorded for this clonotype. Mismatch with germline at one junction end may stem from a read error. J is TRBJ2-1 and V is TRBV19; D gene unclear. The germline V gene has CDR1 LNHDA and CDR2 SQIVND (reference sequence). This CDR3 is 12 amino acids long. As DNA, the CDR3 is TGTGCCAGTAGCGATAGGTACAGTGAGCAGTTCTTC. Its protein is CASSDRYSEQFF.

This clonotype was counted ten times or more. The chain combines TRBV9 with TRBJ2-3; 7 bases map to TRBD1. V lost 4 bases to trimming and J lost 4 bases; unmatched junction nucleotides: 12. In germline, CDR1 is SGDLS, CDR2 YYNGEE. The CDR3 is 16 amino acids. Here the CDR3 reads CASSPGQASSSDTQYF. The CDR3 nucleotides read TGTGCCAGCAGCCCCGGACAGGCTTCTTCATCAGATACGCAGTATTTT.

This clonotype was counted between two and nine times. The rearrangement joins TRBV7-2 to TRBJ2-3, with D possibly being TRBD1 or TRBD2 (5 bases each). CDR1 and CDR2 from the germline V gene are SGHTA and FQGNSA. CDR3 length equals 17 residues. The germline V and J ends were trimmed by 1 base and 0 bases, with 14 bases remaining between them. The CDR3 region is CASSLERTTNSTDTQYF. The CDR3 nucleotides are TGTGCCAGCAGCTTAGAGCGGACAACTAATAGCACAGATACGCAGTATTTT.

This clonotype was found a few times. A read error may explain this, as a much larger clone is one base away. The rearrangement links TRBV7-8 to TRBJ1-2; no clear D. CDR1 is SGHVS, CDR2 FQNEAQ, per germline. The CDR3 sequence is 12 residues long. The CDR3 loop is CASSLEGFGYPF. The CDR3 bases are TGTGCCAGCAGCTTAGAAGGGTTCGGCTACCCCTTC.

This clonotype was recorded at least ten times. The rearrangement uses TRBV7-3 and TRBJ1-1; 7 bases agree with TRBD1. The germline CDR1 and CDR2 sequences are SGHTA and FQGTGA. CDR3 length: 14 residues. Trimming removed 3 bases from V and 4 bases from J; junction bases left unmatched: 5. This CDR3 reads CASSFGQVPTEAFF. Written as DNA, the CDR3 is TGTGCCAGCAGCTTCGGACAGGTTCCCACTGAAGCTTTCTTT.

The table lists this clonotype with many counts. This chain links TRBV6-1 with TRBJ1-1, with D hard to call. This CDR3 comprises 13 residues. With 7 bases removed from V and 8 bases from J, the gap between germline ends came to 17 bases. From germline, CDR1 is MNHNS and CDR2 SASEGT. CDR3 loop: CASTRRELVEAFF. The CDR3 DNA is TGTGCCAGCACCCGAAGGGAATTGGTAGAAGCTTTCTTT.

This clonotype showed up many times. This chain connects TRBV5-4 to TRBJ2-1, with TRBD2 identical over 11 bases. The CDR3 loop spans 16 amino acids. Germline values: CDR1 SGHNT, CDR2 YYREEE (reference sequence). V trimming: 2 bases; J trimming: 3 bases; junction bases outside the gene matches: 4. CDR3 nucleotides: TGTGCCAGCAGCTTCGCCGGGACTAGCGGCTACAATGAGCAGTTCTTC. Amino acids: CASSFAGTSGYNEQFF.

This clonotype has ten or more counts. The J gene is TRBJ1-3, the V gene TRBV10-3; no firm D call. Trimming stripped 4 bases from V and 9 bases from J, with 13 bases between. The germline CDR1 and CDR2 sequences are ENHRY and SYGVKD. This CDR3 has 13 amino acids. CDR3 amino acids: CAISGPARGTIYF. The CDR3 DNA reads as TGTGCCATCAGTGGCCCAGCGAGAGGCACCATATATTTT.

Many counts were recorded for this clonotype. This chain connects TRBV7-2 to TRBJ1-6, with TRBD1 as a possible D gene (6 bases). Per the germline V gene, CDR1 is SGHTA and CDR2 is FQGNSA. The V and J ends lost 4 bases and 5 bases respectively, with 15 bases between them. CDR3 length equals 16 residues. CDR3 protein: CASSSQGGLNNSPLHF. CDR3 in DNA: TGTGCCAGCAGCTCCCAAGGGGGGCTGAATAATTCACCCCTCCACTTT.

The chain is built from TRBV12-1 and TRBJ1-5. TRBV12-1 is termed a pseudogene. The CDR3 runs 16 residues. CDR3 DNA sequence: TGTGCCAGCAGCTTTGCGGTACCACCTCCTAATCAGCCCCAGCATTTT. This codes for CASSFAVPPPNQPQHF.

V gene TRBV2 combines with J gene TRBJ2-5; the D is unclear. CDR1 is SNHLY and CDR2 is FYNNEI in the germline V gene. V shed 8 bases and J shed 3 bases, with 10 bases lying between them. The length of the CDR3 is 12 residues. CDR3 sequence (DNA): TGTGCCAGCGGGGAAGGGAAAGAGACCCAGTACTTC. This gives the protein CASGEGKETQYF.